These 9 T cell receptor beta chains were sequenced from one sample in a study of beta chain features in type 1 diabetes. Study observations and caveats: Moderate yet significant TCRB CDR3 shortening was seen in Type 1 diabetes patients in all four CD4+ subsets.

These receptors lack a known antigen. Sequencing targeted expressed TCRB transcripts, as all isolated RNA had been reverse transcribed. Profiled with immunoSEQ multiplex PCR; TCRdb holds only in-frame clones, not every one. The sample contains around 150,000 clones, 9% of which appear only once. The specimen sequenced was central memory CD4+ T cells from blood. Receptors originate from a woman in her thirties with type 1 diabetes.

This clone has just a few counts. The chain carries TRBV18 and TRBJ2-1, with D maybe TRBD1 (6 bases). With 3 bases removed from V and 8 bases from J, the gap between germline ends came to 17 bases. The CDR3 runs to 15 residues. CDR1 and CDR2 (germline): KGHSH, LQKENI. CDR3 in amino acids: CASSPPTGNMDEQFF. In DNA, the CDR3 is TGTGCCAGCTCACCTCCAACAGGGAATATGGATGAGCAGTTCTTC.

The chain employs TRBV5-6 and TRBJ2-7; 7 nucleotides line up with TRBD1. This CDR3 region has 15 residues. The V and J ends lost 4 bases and 3 bases, in that order; junction bases with no gene match: 10. Germline CDR1 reads SGHDT; CDR2 reads YYEEEE. The CDR3 bases are TGTGCCAGCAGCCCCTTGGACAGGAATAACTACGAGCAGTACTTC. Its translation: CASSPLDRNNYEQYF.

This clone was observed a handful of times. The chain joins TRBV11-3 to TRBJ1-2; D is perhaps TRBD1 (5 bases). Trimming left V 0 bases short and J 8 bases short, with 10 bases between. From germline, CDR1 is SGHNT and CDR2 YENEEA. This CDR3 is built from 13 residues. This chain's CDR3 is CASSLDRAGGYTF. The CDR3 DNA is TGTGCCAGCAGCTTAGACAGGGCTGGGGGCTACACCTTC. The entire variable domain, with the rest obtained from reference TRBV11-3 and TRBJ1-2, is as follows: EAGVVQSPRYKIIEKKQPVAFWCNPISGHNTLYWYLQNLGQGPELLIRYENEEAVDDSQLPKDRFSAERLKGVDSTLKIQPAELGDSAVYLCASSLDRAGGYTFGSGTRLTVV.

The genes are TRBV20-1 and TRBJ2-7, with D possibly matching TRBD1 (6 bases). Germline assignment: CDR1 DFQATT and CDR2 SNEGSKA (reference sequence). This CDR3 contains 11 residues. V lost 6 bases and J lost 4, with 10 bases in between. In DNA form, the CDR3 reads TGCAGTGCGAGTGACAGGTACGAGCAGTACTTC. Its protein is CSASDRYEQYF.

In this sample, this clone turned up a few times. The chain employs TRBV6-6 and TRBJ1-1; unclear D gene. This CDR3 spans 12 amino acids. Between the trimmed V and J ends, which lost 6 bases and 0 bases, there was a span of 5 bases. Germline loops: CDR1 MNHNY, CDR2 SVGAGI (reference sequence). For the CDR3, the DNA is TGTGCCAGCAGCCAGTTGAACACTGAAGCTTTCTTT. Its protein is CASSQLNTEAFF.

This clone was seen a handful of times. The rearrangement joins TRBV27 to TRBJ1-2; D is ambiguous. The CDR3 covers 14 residues. The germline V gene encodes CDR1 MNHEY and CDR2 SMNVEV (reference sequence). The V and J ends lost 4 bases and 6 bases respectively, with 15 bases between them. The chain's CDR3 is CASSSRAEGNGYTF. The CDR3, as DNA: TGTGCCAGCAGTTCCCGGGCCGAGGGAAATGGCTACACCTTC.

This clone has just a few counts. This chain joins TRBV4-1 and TRBJ2-1, with D possibly being TRBD2 (6 bases). Germline CDR1 reads MGHRA; CDR2 reads YSYEKL. The CDR3 spans 14 residues. V shed 4 bases and J shed 5 bases, with 12 bases lying between them. CDR3: CASSRGTGDNEQFF. The CDR3 DNA sequence: TGCGCCAGCAGCCGAGGGACGGGAGACAATGAGCAGTTCTTC.

The chain is built from TRBV29-1 and TRBJ1-1; D possibly corresponds to TRBD1 (6 bases). Per germline, CDR1 SQVTM and CDR2 ANQGSEA. CDR3 size: 13 residues. Trimming took off 7 bases at V and 2 bases at J, with 14 bases between the two ends. CDR3 nucleotides: TGCAGCGGACTACAGGGAATAAACACTGAAGCTTTCTTT. Amino acids: CSGLQGINTEAFF.

The table lists this clone with a few counts. The chain combines TRBV30 with TRBJ2-3; maybe TRBD2 (6 bases). In germline, CDR1 is GTSNPN, CDR2 SVGIG (reference sequence). Trimming removed 5 bases at V and 1 base at J, with 25 bases between. The length of the CDR3 is 18 residues. CDR3 DNA: TGTGCCTGGGGACAACTCTCCGGGGGACCCTCGCGCACAGATACGCAGTATTTT. This codes for CAWGQLSGGPSRTDTQYF. Based on the CDR3 plus reference TRBV30 and TRBJ2-3, the full variable domain is SQTIHQWPATLVQPVGSPLSLECTVEGTSNPNLYWYRQAAGRGLQLLFYSVGIGQISSEVPQNLSASRPQDRQFILSSKKLLLSDSGFYLCAWGQLSGGPSRTDTQYFGPGTRLTVL.